This entry describes one T cell receptor beta chain. Its antigen is not identified. This specimen comes from a study of blood T cells in healthy people across ages. The study drew donors from healthy Caucasian individuals in Russia aged roughly 6 to 90. The use of a sample-barcoded 5' primer and a J-beta primer mix characterized a second PCR of roughly 6 to 11 cycles. Every cDNA molecule carried a tag from a template-switch adaptor bearing 12 random nucleotides. TCRdb reanalysed the 5' RACE reads using MiXCR and keeps one entry per CDR3 protein. The table has some 860,000 distinct CDR3 sequences, roughly three fifths seen once. Findings and limits, study-wide: Researchers report that TCR beta diversity correlated strongly with naive T cell percentage.

Trimming removed 5 bases at V and 0 bases at J, with 10 bases between. The CDR3 length is 13 residues. The germline CDR1 and CDR2 sequences are SQVTM and ANQGSEA. Sample: blood. This chain links TRBV29-1 with TRBJ1-1; no clear D gene. The clonotype comes from a man aged 35-49 years in good health. In DNA form, the CDR3 reads TGCAGCGTTCCCAAGGCGATGAACACTGAAGCTTTCTTT. Amino acids: CSVPKAMNTEAFF. The full variable domain, completed using reference TRBV29-1 and TRBJ1-1, is SAVISQKPSRDICQRGTSLTIQCQVDSQVTMMFWYRQQPGQSLTLIATANQGSEATYESGFVIDKFPISRPNLTFSTLTVSNMSPEDSSIYLCSVPKAMNTEAFFGQGTRLTVV.